This paragraph covers one T cell receptor beta chain sequence. A few counts support this clonotype. No cognate antigen has been identified for it. One base away there is no much larger clone; base qualities are not given. This sample is part of a study of blood T cells in healthy people across ages (dated by TCRdb to between 2014 and 2017). Regarding the research as a whole: In model experiments, template switching captured roughly one uniquely barcoded TCR beta cDNA molecule for every two T cells. Two additional independent replicas of 1 million unique cDNA reads from the same blood draw were analyzed for two donors (one aged 18 to 30 and one aged 80 or older). The study measured age-related changes in TCR beta repertoire diversity using deep sequencing normalized with unique cDNA molecular identifiers. Donors of different ages were randomly distributed across sequencing lanes to avoid experimental bias. Four age groups were formed from the donors: young (average 16 years), middle-aged (approximately 40), aged (under 70) and long-lived (roughly 81).

Donors were a few dozen systemically healthy Caucasian individuals from Russia aged roughly 6 to 95 years. About 9.6 milliliters of peripheral blood were collected from each donor into EDTA-treated Vacutainer tubes. Ficoll-Paque density-gradient centrifugation was used to isolate PBMCs, with at least 6 million obtained per sample. Total RNA, at least 5 micrograms per sample, was extracted from PBMCs with Trizol reagent. For every donor, an aliquot of PBMCs went through flow cytometry to measure the percentages of naive CD45RAhigh/CD27high T cells. The full study reports these points: The percentage of naive T cells measured by flow cytometry correlated strongly with observed TCR beta diversity. Donor CMV infection status was unknown, potentially confounding age-related changes in expanded clonotypes. Observed TCR beta diversity per million T cells fell roughly linearly with age, and a significant reduction was already apparent by age around 44. Estimates of total diversity from one million sequenced T cells were regarded as lower bounds and underestimates. Compared with the aged group, the long-lived group had more naive CD4+ T cells, fewer expanded clones and increased TCR diversity, suggesting age selection. Because profiling used bulk unsorted PBMCs, naive and antigen-experienced compartments could not be compared conclusively.

To prepare the library, 5' RACE was applied. The reads were generated on an Illumina HiSeq 2500. A second roughly 6 to 12 cycle PCR used a sample-barcoded 5' primer and a J-beta primer mix. A unique molecular identifier was introduced onto each TCR beta cDNA molecule by a template-switch 5' adaptor carrying 12 random nucleotides. At least 2.5 million CDR3-containing paired-end reads were obtained from each sample. The Mint cDNA synthesis kit, primed by a TRBC-specific oligonucleotide, was used to synthesize first-strand cDNA from all RNA. Following uracil-DNA glycosylase treatment, a first 18-cycle PCR with universal primers M1SS and BC2_uni_R was performed on all cDNA. Turning to the authors' computational methods: Normalization of each sample was performed by random selection of 1 million high-quality reads, each carrying a distinct molecular identifier. Instead of being binned into consensus sequences, reads that shared molecular identifiers were thrown out. CDR3 identification, clonotype clustering and error correction used MiTCR with a Q25 quality threshold and the strictest error-elimination algorithm. A nonparametric unseen species model using Euler transformation provided a lower-bound estimate of total TCR beta diversity. TCRdb reworked the public reads: Q25 trimming with fastp, MiXCR clone assembly, productive beta chains retained. When rows share a CDR3 protein, they turn into one entry using the most common DNA and genes. V and J calls and clone size were set by TCRdb, not the authors. The sample profile shows roughly 1,500,000 distinct CDR3 sequences; 30% to 35% of them were found once. The top ten constitute roughly 10% of the sample.

The CDR3 starts with the cysteine, ends with the phenylalanine, and has 15 residues. Left in the record is the CDR3 DNA by itself, 45 bases read in frame from the first base. Trimming at the junction amounts to 0 bases on V and 4 bases on J, and the germline ends lie 12 bases apart. CDR1 is given as MGHRA and CDR2 as YSYEKL, both from the germline V gene. The chain joins TRBV4-1 to TRBJ1-2, and possibly TRBD1, on 5 matching bases. The TCR comes from a woman aged 25 to 39 in good health. The sample consisted of blood. The DNA reads TGCGCCAGCAGCCAAGAAGGACAACATCTCTATGGCTACACCTTC. The resulting protein is CASSQEGQHLYGYTF.